This TCR beta chain originates from a study of identical twins. Study-wide results and limits: Diverse VJ usage suggested most zero-insertion clonotypes were not invariant T cells.

This clonotype occurred many times. What it binds is unknown. The CDR3 consists of 13 residues. Germline CDR1 reads MNHEY; CDR2 reads SMNVEV (reference sequence). V lost 0 bases and J 4 bases, leaving 7 bases between the germline ends. One entry per CDR3 protein results from TCRdb running MiXCR on the 5' RACE reads. The table includes a few hundred thousand distinct CDR3 sequences, roughly 10% detected once. The TCR was taken from a man aged 45-60 years in good health. The V and J genes are TRBV27 and TRBJ2-7, with no clear D. Specimen: memory T cells sorted from blood. CDR3 sequence reads: CASSLSSRYEQYF. CDR3 nucleotides: TGTGCCAGCAGTTTATCCAGCAGGTACGAGCAGTACTTC.